This T cell receptor (beta chain) was recorded in a study of T cell responses to AZD1222 COVID-19 vaccine. Germline V gene data show CDR1 as MNHEY and CDR2 as SVGEGT. The CDR3 is made up of 14 amino acids. The V end lost 6 bases, the J end lost 6 bases, and 17 bases lay between the germline ends. Data came from immunoSEQ multiplex PCR; TCRdb stores just in-frame clones and leaves some out. The sample includes fewer than 120,000 clones, nearly 90% of them seen just once. Specimen: peripheral blood, collected on day 0 of AZD1222 vaccination. The chain carries TRBV6-2 or TRBV6-3 and TRBJ1-1; a weak D match, TRBD1 (5 bases). This TCR came from an adult in good health. The chain's CDR3 is CASSPTVPIAEAFF. The CDR3 DNA reads TGTGCCAGCAGCCCGACAGTCCCGATTGCTGAAGCTTTCTTT.